Following are 19 T cell receptor beta chains from one sample sequenced in a study of T cells in Graves' hyperthyroidism and ophthalmopathy. Regions amplified from RNA transcripts were the TCR beta CDR3 regions. First-round RT-PCR of the TCR CDR3 relied on the HTBI primer set. From the multiplex PCR reads, TCRdb called clonotypes with MiXCR, one entry per CDR3 protein. The sample carries hundreds of thousands of distinct CDR3 sequences, 45% recorded once. The specimen was peripheral blood or thyroid tissue (not recorded which). These receptors all stem from an adult man with Graves' disease, either hyperthyroidism or ophthalmopathy (not recorded which).

This clonotype was seen ten or more times. V gene TRBV7-8 combines with J gene TRBJ1-6; D gene unclear. Germline CDR1 is SGHVS and CDR2 is FQNEAQ. The CDR3 contains 14 residues. V was clipped by 3 bases and J by 7 bases, with 10 bases between them. The CDR3 sequence: CASSLRGVNSPLHF. The CDR3 coding sequence is TGTGCCAGCAGCTTGCGTGGAGTAAATTCACCCCTCCACTTT. Combining the CDR3 with reference TRBV7-8 and TRBJ1-6 gives the whole variable domain GAGVSQSPRYKVAKRGQDVALRCDPISGHVSLFWYQQALGQGPEFLTYFQNEAQLDKSGLPSDRFFAERPEGSVSTLKIQRTQQEDSAVYLCASSLRGVNSPLHFGNGTRLTVT.

The V and J genes are TRBV7-6 and TRBJ1-4; 8 bases are a match to TRBD1. The CDR3 spans 15 residues. The ends lost 5 bases at V and 8 bases at J; junction bases unmatched: 10. CDR1 SGHVS and CDR2 FNYEAQ come from the germline V gene. The CDR3 nucleotides read TGTGCCAGCAGCCACACCGGGACAGGTTACGAAAAACTGTTTTTT. This encodes CASSHTGTGYEKLFF.

The V and J genes are TRBV29-1 and TRBJ1-2, with 9 positions matching TRBD1. The germline V gene encodes CDR1 SQVTM and CDR2 ANQGSEA. This CDR3 has 11 amino acids. V was pared by 7 bases and J by 7 bases, with 4 bases of the junction left unmatched. The CDR3 nucleotides read TGCAGCGCCGGGACAGGGTCTGGCTACACCTTC. As protein: CSAGTGSGYTF.

This clonotype showed up many times. V and J are TRBV29-1 and TRBJ1-2; 8 positions match TRBD1. The ends lost 2 bases at V and 6 bases at J; junction bases unmatched: 5. Per the germline V gene, CDR1 is SQVTM and CDR2 is ANQGSEA. This CDR3 spans 13 amino acids. The CDR3 spells CSVELDRDDGYTF. The CDR3 bases are TGCAGCGTTGAATTGGACAGGGACGATGGCTACACCTTC. Looking up the rest from reference TRBV29-1 and TRBJ1-2 gives the full variable domain: SAVISQKPSRDICQRGTSLTIQCQVDSQVTMMFWYRQQPGQSLTLIATANQGSEATYESGFVIDKFPISRPNLTFSTLTVSNMSPEDSSIYLCSVELDRDDGYTFGSGTRLTVV.

This clonotype turned up a few times. This chain links TRBV6-1 with TRBJ1-3; no clear D gene. Germline V gives CDR1 MNHNS, CDR2 SASEGT. V was cut by 5 bases and J by 8 bases, with 16 bases left in between. The CDR3 loop spans 14 amino acids. In DNA, the CDR3 is TGTGCCAGCAGTTACTCGATGGGGTCATACACCATATATTTT. Translated: CASSYSMGSYTIYF.

This clonotype showed up just a few times. This chain joins TRBV7-2 and TRBJ2-5; D ambiguous. From germline, CDR1 is SGHTA and CDR2 FQGNSA. The CDR3 runs to 16 residues. Trimming left V 3 bases short and J 1 base short, with 15 bases between. The chain's CDR3 is CASSFQGRRTQETQYF. The CDR3 DNA follows: TGTGCCAGCAGCTTCCAAGGGCGGCGGACCCAAGAGACCCAGTACTTC.

The chain joins TRBV7-9 to TRBJ2-2; no firm D call. CDR3 length: 16 residues. Trimming took off 5 bases at V and 7 bases at J, with 20 bases between the two ends. The germline CDR1 and CDR2 sequences are SEHNR and FQNEAQ (reference sequence). The CDR3 loop reads CASSRGSRGRRGELFF. The CDR3, as DNA: TGTGCCAGCAGCCGTGGTTCCCGTGGGCGGCGCGGGGAGCTGTTTTTT. Using reference TRBV7-9 and TRBJ2-2 for the parts outside the CDR3, the full variable domain is DTGVSQNPRHKITKRGQNVTFRCDPISEHNRLYWYRQTLGQGPEFLTYFQNEAQLEKSRLLSDRFSAERPKGSFSTLEIQRTEQGDSAMYLCASSRGSRGRRGELFFGEGSRLTVL.

This CDR3 is CAIRDRGCNSPLHF. The CDR3 DNA follows: TGTGCCATCAGGGACAGGGGATGTAATTCACCCCTCCACTTT. The chain has TRBV10-3 and TRBJ1-6; 9 bases are a match to TRBD1. The CDR3 totals 14 residues. The trim removed 6 bases at V and 6 bases at J, leaving 3 bases unmatched. CDR1 ENHRY and CDR2 SYGVKD come from the germline V gene.

This clonotype has at least ten counts. The CDR3 DNA reads as TGTGCCACCAGTGATTGGCCGGGAACGGACGGGGAGCTGTTTTTT. Translation gives CATSDWPGTDGELFF. This chain links TRBV24-1 with TRBJ2-2; D is perhaps TRBD2 (5 bases). The V and J ends lost 2 bases and 7 bases respectively, with 13 bases between them. The germline V gene has CDR1 KGHDR and CDR2 SFDVKD. The CDR3 contains 15 residues.

This clonotype was seen a few times. The chain combines TRBV19 with TRBJ2-7; maybe TRBD2 (6 bases). The CDR3 loop spans 14 amino acids. The V end was cut by 5 bases, the J end by 0 bases, with 11 bases between. Germline lookup yields CDR1 LNHDA and CDR2 SQIVND (reference sequence). CDR3 amino acids: CASSALANSYEQYF. The DNA of the CDR3 is TGTGCCAGTAGTGCCCTAGCGAACTCCTACGAGCAGTACTTC.

The chain joins TRBV12-3 or TRBV12-4 to TRBJ1-5; 7 nucleotides agree with TRBD1. Trimming cost V 6 bases and J 1 base; bases outside gene matches: 3. The CDR3 extends over 14 amino acids. Written as DNA, the CDR3 is TGTGCCAGCAGAACAGGGGACAGCAATCAGCCCCAGCATTTT. It codes for CASRTGDSNQPQHF.

As concerns this clonotype: A junction boundary mismatches the germline segment, possibly from a read error. The CDR3 DNA is TGCGGCGTTGCGCCCCGACAGTCCAACACTGAAGCTTTCTTT. Amino acid sequence: CGVAPRQSNTEAFF. The J gene is TRBJ1-1, the V gene TRBV29-1, with D possibly matching TRBD1 (5 bases). The CDR3 is 14 amino acids. CDR1 is SQVTM, CDR2 ANQGSEA, per germline.

This clonotype appeared once. V gene TRBV25-1 combines with J gene TRBJ2-5; the D gene is possibly TRBD2 (7 bases). The germline CDR1 and CDR2 sequences are MGHDK and SYGVNS. There are 16 residues in the CDR3. The CDR3 DNA reads TGTGCTATCGAGTTTGGGGGGGCGCTGGGCCGAGAGACCCAGTACTTC. It encodes CAIEFGGALGRETQYF.

This clonotype has a count of ten or more. The chain employs TRBV20-1 and TRBJ1-6, with 8 bases aligning to TRBD1. V was pared by 7 bases and J by 4 bases, with 6 bases of the junction left unmatched. From germline, CDR1 is DFQATT and CDR2 SNEGSKA (reference sequence). The CDR3 runs to 14 residues. The CDR3 loop reads CSVGQGAYNSPLHF. Written as DNA, the CDR3 is TGCAGTGTCGGGCAGGGGGCGTATAATTCACCCCTCCACTTT.

This clonotype was counted between two and nine times. This sequence joins TRBV6-6 and TRBJ2-7, with 8 bases identical to TRBD2. Germline V gene data show CDR1 as MNHNY and CDR2 as SVGAGI (reference sequence). V dropped 5 bases and J dropped 4; count of bases not matched to a gene: 7. This CDR3 spans 14 amino acids. The CDR3 bases are TGTGCCAGCAGTGATTTCGGACTAGCATACGAGCAGTACTTC. It encodes CASSDFGLAYEQYF.

The chain employs TRBV7-8 and TRBJ1-2; perhaps TRBD1 as D (6 bases). CDR3 size: 14 residues. Germline V gene data show CDR1 as SGHVS and CDR2 as FQNEAQ. Trimming shortened V by 6 bases and J by 5 bases, and 16 bases separated the two germline ends. The CDR3 here is CASRPGGLQYGYTF. In DNA form, the CDR3 reads TGTGCCAGCAGACCGGGGGGGCTTCAGTATGGCTACACCTTC.

This clonotype was seen more than once but under ten times. The genes are TRBV6-5 and TRBJ2-2; D is uncertain. V lost 10 bases and J 0 bases, leaving 9 bases between the germline ends. Germline values: CDR1 MNHEY, CDR2 SVGAGI. This CDR3 is 13 amino acids long. CDR3 protein: CATRPTNTGELFF. The CDR3, as DNA: TGTGCCACCCGGCCCACGAACACCGGGGAGCTGTTTTTT.

The chain couples TRBV7-9 to TRBJ2-7; D is possibly TRBD1 or TRBD2 (5 bases each). The CDR3 has 15 amino acids. The V and J ends lost 3 bases and 1 base respectively, with 13 bases between them. Per the germline V gene, CDR1 is SEHNR and CDR2 is FQNEAQ (reference sequence). DNA for the CDR3: TGTGCCAGCAGCTTCCGGGGCTGGGGGTCCTACGAGCAGTACTTC. The encoded protein is CASSFRGWGSYEQYF.

The chain uses TRBV7-8 and TRBJ1-6, with D unresolved. The CDR3 runs to 18 residues. The germline V and J ends were trimmed by 1 base and 0 bases, with 13 bases remaining between them. CDR1 SGHVS and CDR2 FQNEAQ come from the germline V gene. The CDR3 region has the DNA TGTGCCAGCAGCTTAGGGGTGTCGGGGAGCTCCTATAATTCACCCCTCCACTTT. Protein product: CASSLGVSGSSYNSPLHF.